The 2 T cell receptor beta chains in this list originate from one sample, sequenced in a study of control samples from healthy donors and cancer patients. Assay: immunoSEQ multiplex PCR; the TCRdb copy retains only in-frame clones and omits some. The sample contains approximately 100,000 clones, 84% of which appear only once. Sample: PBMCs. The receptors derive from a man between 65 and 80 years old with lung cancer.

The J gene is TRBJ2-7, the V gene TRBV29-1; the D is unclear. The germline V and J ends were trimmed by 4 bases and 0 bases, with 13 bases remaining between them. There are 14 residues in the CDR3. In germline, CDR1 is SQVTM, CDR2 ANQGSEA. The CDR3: CSVGAPQSSYEQYF. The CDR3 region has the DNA TGCAGCGTTGGGGCCCCACAGAGCTCCTACGAGCAGTACTTC.

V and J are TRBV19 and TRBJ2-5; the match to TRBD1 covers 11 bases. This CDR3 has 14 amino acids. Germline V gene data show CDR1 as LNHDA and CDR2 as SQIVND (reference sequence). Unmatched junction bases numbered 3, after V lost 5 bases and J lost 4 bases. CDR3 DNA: TGTGCCAGTAGTGGGACAGGGGGTTTAGAGACCCAGTACTTC. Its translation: CASSGTGGLETQYF.